This T cell receptor (beta chain) was sequenced in a study of persistence of HIV-infected CD4 T cells. Turning to the study itself: Donors were ART-treated; their CMV- and Gag-responding CD4+ T cells were isolated. Multiple blood draws of up to about 180 mL, except two donors with single leukapheresis.

Notes on this clone: The target antigen is unknown.

The immunoSEQ assay was version 4, run in survey mode. Produced via immunoSEQ multiplex PCR; TCRdb's table is partial and in-frame only. The sample has tens of thousands of clones, about four fifths seen once. The stimulus was lysate of CMV-infected fibroblasts, about 11 ug/mL. Memory cells lacking CD40L and CD69 with high CD45RO were sorted. Adults with HIV-1 started suppressive ART while chronically infected. The CDR3 length is 14 residues. Germline V gene data show CDR1 as GTSNPN and CDR2 as SVGIG (reference sequence). The V and J ends lost 0 bases and 8 bases respectively, with 13 bases between them. Findings and limits, study-wide: Antigen-responding cells were enriched for degenerate expanded CDR3beta sequences.

J is TRBJ1-4 and V is TRBV30; unclear D gene. Sample: CD4+ T cells sorted from PBMCs after approximately 19-hour stimulation, taken from a patient who received antiretroviral therapy. The clonotype was recovered from an adult man with HIV who was CMV-seropositive. CDR3 amino acids: CAWSVVGVQEKLFF. For the CDR3, the DNA is TGTGCCTGGAGTGTAGTGGGTGTCCAGGAAAAACTGTTTTTT.